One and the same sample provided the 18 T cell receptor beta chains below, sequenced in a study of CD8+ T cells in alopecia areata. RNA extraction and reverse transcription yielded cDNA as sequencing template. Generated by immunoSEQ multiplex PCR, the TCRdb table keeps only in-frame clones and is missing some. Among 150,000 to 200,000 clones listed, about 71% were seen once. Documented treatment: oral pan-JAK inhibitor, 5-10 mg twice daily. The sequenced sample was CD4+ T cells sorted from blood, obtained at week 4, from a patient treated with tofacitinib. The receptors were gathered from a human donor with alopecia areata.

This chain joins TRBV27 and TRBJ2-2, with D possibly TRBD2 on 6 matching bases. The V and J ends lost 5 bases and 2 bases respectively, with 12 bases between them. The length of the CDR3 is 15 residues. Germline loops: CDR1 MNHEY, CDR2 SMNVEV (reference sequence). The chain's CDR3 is CASSPPGLNTGELFF. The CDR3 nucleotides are TGTGCCAGCAGTCCCCCGGGACTTAACACCGGGGAGCTGTTTTTT.

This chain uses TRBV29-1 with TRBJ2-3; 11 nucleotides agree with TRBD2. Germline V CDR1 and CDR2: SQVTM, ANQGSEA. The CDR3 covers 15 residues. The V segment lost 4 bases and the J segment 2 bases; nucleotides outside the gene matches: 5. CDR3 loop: CSVAGTSGDTDTQYF. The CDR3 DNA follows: TGCAGCGTTGCCGGGACTAGCGGAGACACAGATACGCAGTATTTT.

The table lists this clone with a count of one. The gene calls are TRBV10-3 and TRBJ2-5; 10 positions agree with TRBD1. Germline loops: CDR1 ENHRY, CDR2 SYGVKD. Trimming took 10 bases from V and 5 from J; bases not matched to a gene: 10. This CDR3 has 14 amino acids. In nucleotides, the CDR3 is TGTGCCACAACGGGGACAGGGGAGGTGGAGACCCAGTACTTC. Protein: CATTGTGEVETQYF.

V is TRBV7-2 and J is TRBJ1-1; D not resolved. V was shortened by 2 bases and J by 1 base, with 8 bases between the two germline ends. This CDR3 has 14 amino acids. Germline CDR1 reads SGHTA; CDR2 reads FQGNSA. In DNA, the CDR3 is TGTGCCAGCAGCTTAAGGAGTGGGAACACTGAAGCTTTCTTT. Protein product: CASSLRSGNTEAFF.

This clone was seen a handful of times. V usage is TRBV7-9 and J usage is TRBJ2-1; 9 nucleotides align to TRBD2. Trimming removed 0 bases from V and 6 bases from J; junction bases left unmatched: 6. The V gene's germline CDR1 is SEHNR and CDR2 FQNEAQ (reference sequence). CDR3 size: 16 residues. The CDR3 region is CASSLAGGGAFNEQFF. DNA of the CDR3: TGTGCCAGCAGCTTAGCTGGCGGGGGGGCCTTCAATGAGCAGTTCTTC. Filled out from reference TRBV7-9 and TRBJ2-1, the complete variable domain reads DTGVSQNPRHKITKRGQNVTFRCDPISEHNRLYWYRQTLGQGPEFLTYFQNEAQLEKSRLLSDRFSAERPKGSFSTLEIQRTEQGDSAMYLCASSLAGGGAFNEQFFGPGTRLTVL.

CDR3 protein: CASSFGTASYNEQFF. The DNA of the CDR3 is TGTGCCAGCAGTTTCGGGACAGCATCCTACAATGAGCAGTTCTTC. V and J are TRBV6-5 and TRBJ2-1; 7 nucleotides agree with TRBD1. The V gene's germline CDR1 is MNHEY and CDR2 SVGAGI. The CDR3 is 15 amino acids. The ends lost 4 bases at V and 1 base at J; junction bases unmatched: 4.

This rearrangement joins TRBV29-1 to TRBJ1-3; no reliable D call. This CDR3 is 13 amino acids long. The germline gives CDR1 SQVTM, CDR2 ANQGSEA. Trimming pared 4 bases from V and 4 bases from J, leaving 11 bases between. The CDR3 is CSVARGSGNTIYF. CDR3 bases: TGCAGCGTTGCTCGGGGATCCGGAAACACCATATATTTT.

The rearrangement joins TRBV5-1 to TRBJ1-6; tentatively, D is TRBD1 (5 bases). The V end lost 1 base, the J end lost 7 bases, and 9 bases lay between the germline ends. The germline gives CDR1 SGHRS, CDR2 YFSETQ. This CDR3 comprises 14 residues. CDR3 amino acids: CASSLNQGNSPLHF. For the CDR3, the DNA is TGCGCCAGCAGCTTGAACCAGGGAAATTCACCCCTCCACTTT.

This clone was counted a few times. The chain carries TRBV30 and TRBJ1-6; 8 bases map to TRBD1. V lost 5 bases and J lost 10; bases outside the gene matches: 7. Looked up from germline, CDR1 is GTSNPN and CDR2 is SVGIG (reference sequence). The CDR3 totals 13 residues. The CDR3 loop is CAWGRTGNSPLHF. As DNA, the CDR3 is TGTGCCTGGGGGAGGACAGGGAACTCACCCCTCCACTTT.

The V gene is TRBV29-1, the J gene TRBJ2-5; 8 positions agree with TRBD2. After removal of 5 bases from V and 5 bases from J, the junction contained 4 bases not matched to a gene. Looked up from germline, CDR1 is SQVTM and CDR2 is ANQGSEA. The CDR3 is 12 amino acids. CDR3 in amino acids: CSVRAGAETQYF. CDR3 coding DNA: TGCAGCGTTCGAGCGGGAGCGGAGACCCAGTACTTC. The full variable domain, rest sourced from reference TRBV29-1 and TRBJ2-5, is SAVISQKPSRDICQRGTSLTIQCQVDSQVTMMFWYRQQPGQSLTLIATANQGSEATYESGFVIDKFPISRPNLTFSTLTVSNMSPEDSSIYLCSVRAGAETQYFGPGTRLLVL.

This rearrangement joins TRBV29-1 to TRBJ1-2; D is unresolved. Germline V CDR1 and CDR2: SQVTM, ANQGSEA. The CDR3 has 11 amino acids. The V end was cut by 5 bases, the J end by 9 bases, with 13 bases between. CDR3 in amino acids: CSVRPALSYTF. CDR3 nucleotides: TGCAGCGTTAGACCGGCTCTTAGCTACACCTTC.

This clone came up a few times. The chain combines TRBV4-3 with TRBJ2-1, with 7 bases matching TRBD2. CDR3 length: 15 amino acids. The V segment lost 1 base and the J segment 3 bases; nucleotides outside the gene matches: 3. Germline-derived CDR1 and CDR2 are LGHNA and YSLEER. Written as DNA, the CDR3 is TGCGCCAGCAGCCAAGGCGGGGGTGACTACAATGAGCAGTTCTTC. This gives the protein CASSQGGGDYNEQFF.

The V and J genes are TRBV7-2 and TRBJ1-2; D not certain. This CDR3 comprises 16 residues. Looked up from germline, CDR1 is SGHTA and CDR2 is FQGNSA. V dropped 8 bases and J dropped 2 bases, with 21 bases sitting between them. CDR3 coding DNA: TGTGCCAGCCACGCCGGGCCCAAAGGTCCGAACTATGGCTACACCTTC. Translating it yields CASHAGPKGPNYGYTF.

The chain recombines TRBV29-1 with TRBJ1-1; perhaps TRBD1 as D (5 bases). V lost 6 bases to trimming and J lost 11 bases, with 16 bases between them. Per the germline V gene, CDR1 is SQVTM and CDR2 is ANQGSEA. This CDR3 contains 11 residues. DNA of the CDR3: TGCAGCGTGGACGCCCTCCGGGGGGCTTTCTTT. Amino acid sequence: CSVDALRGAFF.

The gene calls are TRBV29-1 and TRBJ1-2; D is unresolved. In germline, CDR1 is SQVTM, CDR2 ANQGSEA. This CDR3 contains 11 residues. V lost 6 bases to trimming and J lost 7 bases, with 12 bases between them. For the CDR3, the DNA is TGCAGCGTCGTCGAGGGATTTGGCTACACCTTC. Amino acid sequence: CSVVEGFGYTF.

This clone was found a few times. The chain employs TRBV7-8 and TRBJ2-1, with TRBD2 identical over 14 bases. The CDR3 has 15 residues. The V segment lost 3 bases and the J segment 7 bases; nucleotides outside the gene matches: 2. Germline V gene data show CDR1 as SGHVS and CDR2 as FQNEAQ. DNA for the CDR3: TGTGCCAGCAGCTTTAGGACTAGCGGGGGGAATGAGCAGTTCTTC. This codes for CASSFRTSGGNEQFF.

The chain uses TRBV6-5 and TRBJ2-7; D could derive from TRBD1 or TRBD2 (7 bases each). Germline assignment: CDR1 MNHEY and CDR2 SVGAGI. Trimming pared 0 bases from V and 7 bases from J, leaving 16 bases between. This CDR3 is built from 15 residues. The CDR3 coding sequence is TGTGCCAGCAGTTACTCGGATACAGGGGAGGGGGAGCAGTACTTC. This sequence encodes CASSYSDTGEGEQYF.

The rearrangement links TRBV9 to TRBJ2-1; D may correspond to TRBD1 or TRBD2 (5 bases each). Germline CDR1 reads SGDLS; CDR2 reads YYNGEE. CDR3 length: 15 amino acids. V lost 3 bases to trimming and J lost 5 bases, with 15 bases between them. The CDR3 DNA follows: TGTGCCAGCAGCGAAAGACAGATAGCGAACAATGAGCAGTTCTTC. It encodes CASSERQIANNEQFF.